Below, 10 T cell receptor beta chains from the same sample are listed, as sequenced in a study of T cells expressing NK-cell markers. TCRdb re-called the 5' RACE reads, yielding one record per CDR3 amino acid sequence without DNA. Recorded for this sample: a few hundred thousand distinct CDR3 sequences. The specimen sequenced was blood T cells: a sorted CD56 or NKG2C T cell subset, CD4+ or CD8+ T cells, or bulk PBMC T cells (not recorded which). The receptors here all came from a woman in her forties or fifties in good health.

The V and J genes are TRBV15 and TRBJ2-1; TCRdb's D call, TRBD1, is unchecked because there is no DNA. Germline lookup yields CDR1 LNHNV and CDR2 YYDKDF (reference sequence). The CDR3 loop spans 17 amino acids. The CDR3 here is CATSRVQGVVSYNEQFF.

V gene TRBV5-1 combines with J gene TRBJ1-2. There are 13 residues in the CDR3. Germline V gives CDR1 SGHRS, CDR2 YFSETQ. The CDR3 loop is CASSPGAGDGYTF.

The chain has TRBV5-8 and TRBJ2-7; TCRdb calls TRBD2, which cannot be checked without DNA. Germline loops: CDR1 SGHTS, CDR2 YDEGEE. This CDR3 spans 15 amino acids. The CDR3 spells CASSPRGGQAYEQYF.

V and J are TRBV21-1 and TRBJ2-3; as DNA is missing, the TRBD1 call by TCRdb cannot be tested. TRBV21-1 is annotated as a pseudogene. This CDR3 region has 15 residues. The CDR3 sequence: CASSSPGTRTDTQYF.

This rearrangement joins TRBV29-1 to TRBJ2-2; TCRdb's D call, TRBD1, is unchecked because there is no DNA. From germline, CDR1 is SQVTM and CDR2 ANQGSEA. The CDR3 spans 14 residues. The CDR3 is CSVGNLRGTGELFF.

The chain recombines TRBV9 with TRBJ2-5; as DNA is missing, the TRBD1 call by TCRdb cannot be tested. This CDR3 region has 17 residues. Germline CDR1 reads SGDLS; CDR2 reads YYNGEE. The CDR3 reads CASSAPPWTDPQETQYF.

The V call is TRBV4-1, the J call TRBJ2-1; there is no DNA to check the TCRdb D call of TRBD1. The germline V gene encodes CDR1 MGHRA and CDR2 YSYEKL. This CDR3 has 17 residues. The CDR3 reads CASSQRYRDRGYNEQFF.

The chain couples TRBV15 to TRBJ2-1. Germline V gene lookup returns CDR1 LNHNV and CDR2 YYDKDF (reference sequence). This CDR3 contains 15 residues. The CDR3 spells CATSSRFTSYNEQFF. Supplemented by reference TRBV15 and TRBJ2-1, the full variable domain reads DAMVIQNPRYQVTQFGKPVTLSCSQTLNHNVMYWYQQKSSQAPKLLFHYYDKDFNNEADTPDNFQSRRPNTSFCFLDIRSPGLGDTAMYLCATSSRFTSYNEQFFGPGTRLTVL.

V usage is TRBV24-1 and J usage is TRBJ2-1; TCRdb proposes TRBD1, but this gene call is untestable without DNA. The CDR3 is made up of 17 amino acids. Looked up from germline, CDR1 is KGHDR and CDR2 is SFDVKD. CDR3 amino acids: CATSDLAGTGRYNEQFF.

The chain combines TRBV30 with TRBJ1-2; TCRdb selects TRBD1, and the lack of DNA leaves this call unchecked. CDR1 and CDR2 (germline): GTSNPN, SVGIG (reference sequence). The CDR3 is made up of 11 amino acids. CDR3 sequence: CAWRGAGGYTF.